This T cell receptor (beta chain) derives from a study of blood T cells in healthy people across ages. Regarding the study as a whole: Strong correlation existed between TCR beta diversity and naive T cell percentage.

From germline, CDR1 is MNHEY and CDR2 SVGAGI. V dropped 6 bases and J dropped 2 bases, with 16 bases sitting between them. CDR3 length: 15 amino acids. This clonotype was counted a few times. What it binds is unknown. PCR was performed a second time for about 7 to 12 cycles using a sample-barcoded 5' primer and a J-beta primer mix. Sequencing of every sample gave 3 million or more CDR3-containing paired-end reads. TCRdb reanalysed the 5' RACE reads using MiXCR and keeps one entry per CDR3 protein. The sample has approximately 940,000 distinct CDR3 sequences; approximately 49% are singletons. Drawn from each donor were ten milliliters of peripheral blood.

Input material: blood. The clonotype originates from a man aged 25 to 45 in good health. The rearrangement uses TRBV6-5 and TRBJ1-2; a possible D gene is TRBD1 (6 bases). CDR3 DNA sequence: TGTGCCAGCAGACCGACGCGGACAGTCAACTATGGCTACACCTTC. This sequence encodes CASRPTRTVNYGYTF.